This section outlines one TCR beta chain sequence together with its context. The target antigen is unknown. The data derive from a study of radiation and T cells in renal cell carcinoma. At the level of the study: Nephrectomy followed 15 Gy stereotactic body radiation by 4 weeks. Study-level points and caveats: Pretreatment tumor biopsies were lacking, so baseline clonotypes are unknown. From baseline, blood top tumor clonotypes peaked at 2 weeks post-radiation.

Trimming removed 3 bases from V and 4 bases from J, with 12 bases in between. The germline gives CDR1 LNHDA, CDR2 SQIVND (reference sequence). This CDR3 has 14 amino acids. Time point in this sample: baseline pretreatment blood. Specified treatment: 15 Gy SBRT to primary tumor, nephrectomy 4 weeks later. Clear cell pathology was present in this patient's renal cell carcinoma. Using immunoSEQ multiplex PCR, the repertoire was profiled, and TCRdb retains in-frame clones only, with some absent. In the table there are approximately 90,000 clones, about 88% of which are singletons. The gene calls are TRBV19 and TRBJ1-1; a possible D gene is TRBD1 (6 bases). The clonotype originates from a man aged 45-60 years with renal cell carcinoma. Sequencing was performed on blood, taken from a patient whose treatment included radiotherapy and nephrectomy. The CDR3 bases are TGTGCCAGTAGTATTTCAGGGGTGTTCACTGAAGCTTTCTTT. Translating it yields CASSISGVFTEAFF.